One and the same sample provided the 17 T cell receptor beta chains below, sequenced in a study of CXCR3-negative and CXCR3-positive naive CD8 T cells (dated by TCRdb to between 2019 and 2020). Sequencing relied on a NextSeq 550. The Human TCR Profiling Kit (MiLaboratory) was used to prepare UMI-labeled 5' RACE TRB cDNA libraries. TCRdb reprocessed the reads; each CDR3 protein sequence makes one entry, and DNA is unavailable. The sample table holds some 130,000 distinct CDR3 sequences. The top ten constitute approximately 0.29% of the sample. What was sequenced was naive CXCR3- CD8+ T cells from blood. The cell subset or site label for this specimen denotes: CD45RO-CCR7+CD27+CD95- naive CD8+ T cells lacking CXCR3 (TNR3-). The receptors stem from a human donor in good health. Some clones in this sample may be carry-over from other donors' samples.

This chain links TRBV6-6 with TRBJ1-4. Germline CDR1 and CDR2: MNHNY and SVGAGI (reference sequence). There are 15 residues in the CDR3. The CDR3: CASSYPVEGREKLFF.

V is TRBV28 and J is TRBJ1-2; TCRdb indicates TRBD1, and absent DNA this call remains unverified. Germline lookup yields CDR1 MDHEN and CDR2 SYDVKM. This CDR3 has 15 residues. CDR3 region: CASSTPTGTSYGYTF.

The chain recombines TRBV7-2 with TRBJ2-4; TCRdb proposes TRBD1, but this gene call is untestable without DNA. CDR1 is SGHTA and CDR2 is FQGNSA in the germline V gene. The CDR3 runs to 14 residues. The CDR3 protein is CASSLGQGFGIQYF.

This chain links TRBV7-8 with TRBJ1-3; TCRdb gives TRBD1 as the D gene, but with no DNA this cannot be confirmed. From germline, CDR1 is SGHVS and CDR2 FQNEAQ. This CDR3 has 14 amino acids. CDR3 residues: CASSSGTTGNTIYF.

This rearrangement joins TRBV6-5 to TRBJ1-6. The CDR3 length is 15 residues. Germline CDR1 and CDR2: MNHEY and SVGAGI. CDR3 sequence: CASSPRAFYNSPLHF.

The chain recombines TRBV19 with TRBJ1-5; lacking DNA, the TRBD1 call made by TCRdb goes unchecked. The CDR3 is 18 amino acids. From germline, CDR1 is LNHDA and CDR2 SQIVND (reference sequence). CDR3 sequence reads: CASSIFRLGRISNQPQHF.

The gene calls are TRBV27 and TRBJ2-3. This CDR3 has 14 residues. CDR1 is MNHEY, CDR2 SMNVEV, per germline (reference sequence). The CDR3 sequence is CASSLYGGTDTQYF.

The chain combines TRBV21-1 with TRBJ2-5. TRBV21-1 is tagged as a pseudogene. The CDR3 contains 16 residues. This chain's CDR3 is CARLPREAGNQETQYF.

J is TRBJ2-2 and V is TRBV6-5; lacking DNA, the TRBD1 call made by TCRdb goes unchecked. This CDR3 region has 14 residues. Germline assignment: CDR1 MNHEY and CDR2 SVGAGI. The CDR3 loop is CASSYSSGSGELFF.

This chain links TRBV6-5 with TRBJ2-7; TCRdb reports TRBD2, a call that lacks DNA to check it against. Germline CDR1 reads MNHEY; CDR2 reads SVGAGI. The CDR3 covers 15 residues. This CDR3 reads CASSYLTGGTYEQYF.

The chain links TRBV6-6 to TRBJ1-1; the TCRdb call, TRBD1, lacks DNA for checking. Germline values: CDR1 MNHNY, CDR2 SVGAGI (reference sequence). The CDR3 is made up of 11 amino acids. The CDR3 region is CASTPQKEAFF.

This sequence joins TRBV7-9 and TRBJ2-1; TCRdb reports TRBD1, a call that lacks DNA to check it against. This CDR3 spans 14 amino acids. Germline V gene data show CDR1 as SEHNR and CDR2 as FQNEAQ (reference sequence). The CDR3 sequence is CASSSTGGRNEQFF.

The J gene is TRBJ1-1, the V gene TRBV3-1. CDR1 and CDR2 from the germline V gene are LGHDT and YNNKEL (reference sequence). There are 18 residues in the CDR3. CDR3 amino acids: CASSSRPIFITGNTEAFF. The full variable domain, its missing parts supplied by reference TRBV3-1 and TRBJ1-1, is DTAVSQTPKYLVTQMGNDKSIKCEQNLGHDTMYWYKQDSKKFLKIMFSYNNKELIINETVPNRFSPKSPDKAHLNLHINSLELGDSAVYFCASSSRPIFITGNTEAFFGQGTRLTVV.

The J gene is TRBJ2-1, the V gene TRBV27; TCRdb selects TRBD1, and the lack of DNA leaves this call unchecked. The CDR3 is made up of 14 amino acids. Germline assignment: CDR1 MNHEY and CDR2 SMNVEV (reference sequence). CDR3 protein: CASSSRTGGNEQFF.

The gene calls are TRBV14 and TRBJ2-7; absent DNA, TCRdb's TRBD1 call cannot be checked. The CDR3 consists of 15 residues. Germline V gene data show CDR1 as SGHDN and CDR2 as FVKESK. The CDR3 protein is CASRSGTGLSYEQYF.

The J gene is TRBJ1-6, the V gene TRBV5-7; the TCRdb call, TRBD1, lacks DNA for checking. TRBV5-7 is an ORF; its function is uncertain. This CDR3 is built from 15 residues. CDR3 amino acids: CASSLGGGQRSPLHF.

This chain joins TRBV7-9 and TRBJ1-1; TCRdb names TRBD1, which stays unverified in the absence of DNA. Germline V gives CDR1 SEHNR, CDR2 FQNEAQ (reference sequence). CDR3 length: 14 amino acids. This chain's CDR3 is CASRSPGIGLGAFF.